The 31 T cell receptor beta chains given below trace back to one sample, sequenced in a study of vaccination and CD4 T cells after COVID-19 (dated by TCRdb to 2021 to 2024). The sample's treatment or condition label, decoded: approximately 9-day PBMC culture with coronavirus spike peptide pools or control peptides (ViraFEST assay). The antigens for these receptors are not known. Library preparation used PCR. This sample was sequenced with an Illumina iSeq 100. TCR sequencing of DNA from cultured CD4+ T cells used the Oncomine TCR Beta short-read assay at the Johns Hopkins FTIC core. The raw public reads went through TCRdb reprocessing: fastp at Q25, MiXCR clone calling, in-frame beta chains kept. Rows matching on CDR3 protein sequence are summarized as one entry with the most common DNA and genes. The sample data list about 13,000 distinct CDR3 sequences, and around 29% of these were observed just once. Of the sample, roughly 29% falls within the top ten clones.

Here the sequenced sample was CD4+ T cells from blood, cultured in vitro, taken before SARS-CoV-2 vaccination. The source is a human donor who received a COVID-19 vaccine.

This clonotype was observed a handful of times. The chain combines TRBV12-3 or TRBV12-4 with TRBJ2-3, with D maybe TRBD2 (7 bases). V gave up 3 bases and J gave up 2 bases, with 9 bases separating them. CDR3 length: 14 residues. The CDR3 here is CASSLGGATDTQYF. The DNA for the CDR3 is TGTGCCAGCAGTTTGGGGGGGGCCACAGATACGCAGTATTTT.

The sample holds a few counts of this clonotype. V usage is TRBV25-1 and J usage is TRBJ1-2, with D unclear. Germline V gene lookup returns CDR1 MGHDK and CDR2 SYGVNS. V shed 3 bases and J shed 6 bases, with 8 bases lying between them. There are 12 residues in the CDR3. The CDR3 loop is CASSDWRHGYTF. The CDR3 DNA reads as TGTGCCAGCAGTGATTGGCGTCATGGCTACACCTTC.

In this sample, this clonotype turned up a few times. This chain connects TRBV10-3 to TRBJ2-5, with 9 nucleotides matching TRBD1. After removal of 2 bases from V and 2 bases from J, the junction contained 6 bases not matched to a gene. The CDR3 sequence is 16 residues long. Germline-derived CDR1 and CDR2 are ENHRY and SYGVKD. CDR3 coding DNA: TGTGCCATCAGTGAGGGCCCGACAGGGGGGCAAGAGACCCAGTACTTC. This codes for CAISEGPTGGQETQYF.

This clonotype occurred a few times. This chain links TRBV6-1 with TRBJ1-2, with D possibly TRBD1 on 5 matching bases. The CDR3 sequence is 14 residues long. Germline CDR1 is MNHNS and CDR2 is SASEGT. V dropped 8 bases and J dropped 0 bases, with 13 bases sitting between them. CDR3 coding DNA: TGTGCCAGCCAGACAGTTGAAGCTAACTATGGCTACACCTTC. This encodes CASQTVEANYGYTF.

There are a few counts of this clonotype. This chain joins TRBV20-1 and TRBJ2-3, with D unresolved. Looked up from germline, CDR1 is DFQATT and CDR2 is SNEGSKA (reference sequence). The CDR3 spans 14 residues. V was cut by 3 bases and J by 0 bases, with 10 bases left in between. The DNA of the CDR3 is TGCAGTGCTAGGCGATTAGGGAGCACAGATACGCAGTATTTT. As protein: CSARRLGSTDTQYF.

Relative to its sample, this clonotype is medium-sized (0.01 to 0.1%). The chain has TRBV19 and TRBJ1-5; 7 nucleotides agree with TRBD1. The CDR3 length is 14 residues. J gave up 0 bases and V 8 bases, and 4 bases lay outside the gene matches. Looked up from germline, CDR1 is LNHDA and CDR2 is SQIVND (reference sequence). The CDR3: CASADRISNQPQHF. CDR3 coding DNA: TGTGCCAGTGCGGACAGGATTAGCAATCAGCCCCAGCATTTT.

This clonotype was found a few times. The J gene is TRBJ2-4, the V gene TRBV2, with a weak D call TRBD1 (5 bases). Per germline, CDR1 SNHLY and CDR2 FYNNEI. V was pared by 6 bases and J by 0 bases, with 15 bases between. This CDR3 contains 16 residues. CDR3: CASRGSRGIAKNIQYF. The CDR3 DNA follows: TGTGCCAGCAGGGGTAGTAGGGGCATAGCCAAAAACATTCAGTACTTC.

This chain links TRBV6-1 with TRBJ1-2, with D maybe TRBD1 (6 bases). CDR1 and CDR2 from the germline V gene are MNHNS and SASEGT. CDR3 length equals 15 residues. Trimming removed 4 bases at V and 6 bases at J, with 18 bases between. The CDR3 DNA is TGTGCCAGCAGTGGAACACCACAGGGAGGGGATGGCTACACCTTC. Translation gives CASSGTPQGGDGYTF.

This clonotype was found a few times. V usage is TRBV6-5 and J usage is TRBJ2-5; the D gene is possibly TRBD1 (7 bases). V lost 0 bases and J 5 bases, leaving 10 bases between the germline ends. The CDR3 runs 14 residues. Looked up from germline, CDR1 is MNHEY and CDR2 is SVGAGI. As DNA, the CDR3 is TGTGCCAGCAGTTACTCTCCAGGGGGGGAGACCCAGTACTTC. The encoded protein is CASSYSPGGETQYF.

This clonotype was seen more than once but under ten times. This rearrangement joins TRBV20-1 to TRBJ2-4, with 7 bases matching TRBD2. The V gene's germline CDR1 is DFQATT and CDR2 SNEGSKA (reference sequence). V dropped 6 bases and J dropped 2; count of bases not matched to a gene: 10. The CDR3 length is 15 residues. The CDR3 loop is CSAVITSDTKNIQYF. The DNA of the CDR3 is TGCAGTGCCGTGATCACTAGCGATACCAAAAACATTCAGTACTTC.

This clonotype was detected only once. J is TRBJ1-2 and V is TRBV29-1; weak D call: TRBD1 (6 bases). Germline lookup yields CDR1 SQVTM and CDR2 ANQGSEA. The V end was cut by 6 bases, the J end by 1 base, with 12 bases between. This CDR3 has 13 amino acids. The CDR3: CSVTGTYNYGYTF. DNA for the CDR3: TGCAGCGTCACAGGGACTTATAACTATGGCTACACCTTC.

This clonotype was seen a few times. The V gene is TRBV19, the J gene TRBJ1-4; 7 bases are shared with TRBD1. CDR1 is LNHDA and CDR2 is SQIVND in the germline V gene (reference sequence). This CDR3 is 15 amino acids long. V trimming: 5 bases; J trimming: 8 bases; junction bases outside the gene matches: 11. The CDR3 sequence: CASSHPDRVGEKLFF. The CDR3 DNA reads TGTGCCAGTAGTCATCCCGACAGGGTTGGCGAAAAACTGTTTTTT. Together with reference TRBV19 and TRBJ1-4, the CDR3 gives the full variable domain: DGGITQSPKYLFRKEGQNVTLSCEQNLNHDAMYWYRQDPGQGLRLIYYSQIVNDFQKGDIAEGYSVSREKKESFPLTVTSAQKNPTAFYLCASSHPDRVGEKLFFGSGTQLSVL.

This chain uses TRBV5-6 with TRBJ2-5; D is unclear. V dropped 0 bases and J dropped 2 bases, with 8 bases sitting between them. Germline CDR1 is SGHDT and CDR2 is YYEEEE. CDR3 length: 14 amino acids. The CDR3 DNA is TGTGCCAGCAGCTTGGTCACAGAGCAAGAGACCCAGTACTTC. Amino acids: CASSLVTEQETQYF.

This clonotype was seen only a few times. The chain couples TRBV2 to TRBJ2-6; tentative D call: TRBD1 (5 bases). Trimming took 10 bases from V and 0 from J, leaving 10 bases between them. From germline, CDR1 is SNHLY and CDR2 FYNNEI. The CDR3 sequence is 14 residues long. The CDR3 bases are TGTGCCACCAGGGTTGGCTCTGGGGCCAACGTCCTGACTTTC. It specifies CATRVGSGANVLTF. Together with reference TRBV2 and TRBJ2-6, the CDR3 gives the full variable domain: EPEVTQTPSHQVTQMGQEVILRCVPISNHLYFYWYRQILGQKVEFLVSFYNNEISEKSEIFDDQFSVERPDGSNFTLKIRSTKLEDSAMYFCATRVGSGANVLTFGAGSRLTVL.

This chain links TRBV28 with TRBJ1-5, with a possible D match to TRBD1 (6 bases). CDR1 MDHEN and CDR2 SYDVKM come from the germline V gene. CDR3 size: 14 residues. With 6 bases removed from V and 4 bases from J, the gap between germline ends came to 13 bases. In DNA, the CDR3 is TGTGCCAGCAGACTCTGGACAGAGAATCAGCCCCAGCATTTT. This translates into CASRLWTENQPQHF.

This clonotype was seen more than once but under ten times. The V and J genes are TRBV25-1 and TRBJ2-5; tentatively, D is TRBD2 (5 bases). Trimming left V 4 bases short and J 0 bases short, with 9 bases between. The CDR3 is 14 residues long. Germline assignment: CDR1 MGHDK and CDR2 SYGVNS. CDR3 in amino acids: CASSAPGNQETQYF. Here the CDR3 DNA reads TGTGCCAGCAGTGCCCCGGGAAACCAAGAGACCCAGTACTTC.

By share, this clonotype counts as medium-sized. This chain uses TRBV12-3 or TRBV12-4 with TRBJ2-7, with 7 bases matching TRBD2. The CDR3 is made up of 17 amino acids. Trimming took 6 bases from V and 2 from J; bases not matched to a gene: 16. The CDR3 bases are TGTGCCAGCAGCCGTAATTGGGGGGGGGAAGGTCCCTACGAGCAGTACTTC. This codes for CASSRNWGGEGPYEQYF.

The genes are TRBV6-5 and TRBJ1-2; D gene unclear. The V gene's germline CDR1 is MNHEY and CDR2 SVGAGI. This CDR3 region has 15 residues. V dropped 2 bases and J dropped 0 bases, with 10 bases sitting between them. In nucleotides, the CDR3 is TGTGCCAGCAGTTACGGAGGGATCTCTAACTATGGCTACACCTTC. Amino acid sequence: CASSYGGISNYGYTF.

A few counts support this clonotype. This chain joins TRBV20-1 and TRBJ2-7; no reliable D call. The CDR3 runs to 16 residues. Germline CDR1 reads DFQATT; CDR2 reads SNEGSKA (reference sequence). V was shortened by 1 base and J by 3 bases, with 19 bases between the two germline ends. CDR3 coding DNA: TGCAGTGCTAGAGCCTCCGTAATCCTCCCCTTCTACGAGCAGTACTTC. Its translation is CSARASVILPFYEQYF.

The V and J genes are TRBV24-1 and TRBJ2-7, with 16 bases matching TRBD2. Trimming removed 8 bases from V and 5 bases from J; junction bases left unmatched: 11. CDR3 length equals 17 residues. Germline loops: CDR1 KGHDR, CDR2 SFDVKD. CDR3 bases: TGTGCCACCAAGGGACTAGCGGGGGGGCCGGGGTGCCACGAGCAGTACTTC. It specifies CATKGLAGGPGCHEQYF.

The V gene is TRBV11-2, the J gene TRBJ2-1; 10 bases are shared with TRBD2. Germline V gene lookup returns CDR1 SGHAT and CDR2 FQNNGV. This CDR3 has 17 residues. The junction had 9 bases not matched to a gene; V was cut back by 5 bases and J by 2 bases. The CDR3 spells CASSPVLAGAPYNEQFF. DNA for the CDR3: TGTGCCAGCAGCCCGGTGCTAGCGGGGGCCCCCTACAATGAGCAGTTCTTC.

This chain joins TRBV5-1 and TRBJ1-2; D not resolved. With 0 bases removed from V and 3 bases from J, the gap between germline ends came to 6 bases. This CDR3 region has 13 residues. Looked up from germline, CDR1 is SGHRS and CDR2 is YFSETQ. CDR3 coding DNA: TGCGCCAGCAGCTTGGGAGGAGACTATGGCTACACCTTC. Protein sequence: CASSLGGDYGYTF.

The chain employs TRBV5-4 and TRBJ2-3; 16 positions agree with TRBD2. The CDR3 consists of 18 residues. Germline trimming cut 0 bases from V and 1 base from J; bases unmatched to any gene: 2. Germline lookup yields CDR1 SGHNT and CDR2 YYREEE (reference sequence). CDR3 bases: TGTGCCAGCAGCTTGGGGGGACTAGCGGGGGGGCGCACAGATACGCAGTATTTT. Protein product: CASSLGGLAGGRTDTQYF.

This clonotype was seen a handful of times. This chain links TRBV6-1 with TRBJ2-3; a weak D match, TRBD1 (6 bases). The CDR3 is made up of 13 amino acids. Trimming left V 7 bases short and J 3 bases short, with 11 bases between. Germline CDR1 reads MNHNS; CDR2 reads SASEGT. The chain's CDR3 is CASTQTGTDTQYF. CDR3 DNA: TGTGCCAGCACCCAGACAGGTACAGATACGCAGTATTTT.

The chain couples TRBV19 to TRBJ1-4, with 12 bases matching TRBD1. CDR3 length: 16 residues. V lost 9 bases to trimming and J lost 4 bases; unmatched junction nucleotides: 9. CDR1 is LNHDA and CDR2 is SQIVND in the germline V gene (reference sequence). For the CDR3, the DNA is TGTGCCAGCCGGGACAGGGGGCGCCGGGGTAATGAAAAACTGTTTTTT. Translation gives CASRDRGRRGNEKLFF.

The chain joins TRBV7-2 to TRBJ1-6; D might be TRBD1 (5 bases). The ends were cut back, 2 bases at V and 7 bases at J, with 27 bases in the middle. CDR1 SGHTA and CDR2 FQGNSA come from the germline V gene. The CDR3 has 20 residues. CDR3 sequence: CASSLWGPVGGSSQNSPLHF. For the CDR3, the DNA is TGTGCCAGCAGCTTATGGGGCCCTGTGGGGGGGAGTTCGCAGAATTCACCCCTCCACTTT.

The CDR3 region has the DNA TGTGCCAGCAGTTCGCGGACAGGGGGCGCGCAGTACTTC. It encodes CASSSRTGGAQYF. The chain couples TRBV12-3 or TRBV12-4 to TRBJ2-7; 11 positions agree with TRBD1. The CDR3 has 13 residues. V gave up 4 bases and J gave up 9 bases; unmatched junction bases: 5.

This clonotype was seen more than once but under ten times. V usage is TRBV5-1 and J usage is TRBJ2-3, with a weak D call TRBD2 (5 bases). The CDR3 has 15 residues. Germline V CDR1 and CDR2: SGHRS, YFSETQ. V was shortened by 0 bases and J by 0 bases, with 8 bases between the two germline ends. Written as DNA, the CDR3 is TGCGCCAGCAGCTTGGGACTATCCAGCACAGATACGCAGTATTTT. It specifies CASSLGLSSTDTQYF.

CDR3 sequence reads: CASAESGPDSYEQYF. The CDR3 DNA is TGCGCCAGCGCTGAGTCCGGGCCTGACTCCTACGAGCAGTACTTC. The rearrangement uses TRBV5-1 and TRBJ2-7; D gene uncertain. The V gene's germline CDR1 is SGHRS and CDR2 YFSETQ. CDR3 length equals 15 residues. The germline V and J ends were trimmed by 7 bases and 0 bases, with 17 bases remaining between them.

This rearrangement joins TRBV7-2 to TRBJ2-7; 8 nucleotides line up with TRBD1. The CDR3 is made up of 15 amino acids. The germline V gene encodes CDR1 SGHTA and CDR2 FQGNSA. The trim removed 4 bases at V and 4 bases at J, leaving 9 bases unmatched. The CDR3: CASSSAQGAKYEQYF. The CDR3 DNA reads TGTGCCAGCAGCTCAGCCCAGGGGGCTAAGTACGAGCAGTACTTC.

In its sample, this clonotype was seen a few times. The chain links TRBV6-5 to TRBJ2-7; possibly TRBD1 or TRBD2 for D (6 bases each). CDR1 is MNHEY and CDR2 is SVGAGI in the germline V gene. This CDR3 contains 13 residues. Deletions cut 3 bases from V and 2 bases from J, with 8 bases between. CDR3 in amino acids: CASSYRGAYEQYF. CDR3 nucleotide sequence: TGTGCCAGCAGTTATAGGGGGGCCTACGAGCAGTACTTC.